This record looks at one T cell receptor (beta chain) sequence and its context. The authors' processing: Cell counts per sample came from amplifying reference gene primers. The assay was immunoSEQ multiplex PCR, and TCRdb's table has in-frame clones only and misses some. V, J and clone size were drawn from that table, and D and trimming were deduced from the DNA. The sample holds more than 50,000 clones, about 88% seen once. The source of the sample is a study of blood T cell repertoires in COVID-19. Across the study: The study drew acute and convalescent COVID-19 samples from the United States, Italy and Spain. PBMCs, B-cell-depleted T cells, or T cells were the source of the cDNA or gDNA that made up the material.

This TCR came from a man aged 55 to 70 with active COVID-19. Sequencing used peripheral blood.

CDR3 nucleotide sequence: TGTGCCAGCAGCTTAGAGGGGGGGAATAATTCACCCCTCCACTTT. Translation: CASSLEGGNNSPLHF. The rearrangement links TRBV7-9 to TRBJ1-6, with D tentatively TRBD1 (6 bases). The germline CDR1 and CDR2 sequences are SEHNR and FQNEAQ (reference sequence). The CDR3 contains 15 residues. The germline V and J ends were trimmed by 1 base and 5 bases, with 9 bases remaining between them. Filled out from reference TRBV7-9 and TRBJ1-6, the complete variable domain reads DTGVSQNPRHKITKRGQNVTFRCDPISEHNRLYWYRQTLGQGPEFLTYFQNEAQLEKSRLLSDRFSAERPKGSFSTLEIQRTEQGDSAMYLCASSLEGGNNSPLHFGNGTRLTVT.